The next 16 T cell receptor beta chains were all read from a single sample in a study of cytomegalovirus exposure and HLA in healthy donors. 60 Vbeta and 13 Jbeta primers were used in PCR. Data came from immunoSEQ multiplex PCR; TCRdb stores just in-frame clones and leaves some out. The data hold about 190,000 clones, with more than 75% observed a single time. The sequenced sample consisted of PBMCs. The origin of the receptors is a woman in her 30s in good health and CMV-seropositive.

This clone has a single count. The chain links TRBV19 to TRBJ1-2; D not resolved. This CDR3 contains 11 residues. Germline V lookup: CDR1 LNHDA, CDR2 SQIVND (reference sequence). Deletions cut 4 bases from V and 10 bases from J, with 10 bases between. In DNA form, the CDR3 reads TGTGCCAGTAGTAGTAACAGAAACTACACCTTC. It codes for CASSSNRNYTF.

A single count supports this clone. V gene TRBV9 combines with J gene TRBJ2-1; a possible D gene is TRBD2 (6 bases). Germline CDR1 is SGDLS and CDR2 is YYNGEE. Trimming took 2 bases from V and 9 from J, leaving 9 bases between them. The CDR3 totals 12 residues. CDR3 amino acids: CASSVGGVEQFF. CDR3 DNA: TGTGCCAGCAGCGTCGGGGGTGTTGAGCAGTTCTTC.

The V gene is TRBV19, the J gene TRBJ2-1, with 13 bases fitting TRBD2. Germline trimming cut 3 bases from V and 8 bases from J; bases unmatched to any gene: 4. The CDR3 runs 15 residues. Germline V gene data show CDR1 as LNHDA and CDR2 as SQIVND (reference sequence). The CDR3 is CASSMGLAGSDEQFF. The CDR3 DNA is TGTGCCAGTAGTATGGGACTAGCGGGAAGCGATGAGCAGTTCTTC.

V gene TRBV6-1 combines with J gene TRBJ1-2, with D maybe TRBD1 (6 bases). CDR1 is MNHNS, CDR2 SASEGT, per germline. The CDR3 is 14 residues long. The V end was cut by 5 bases, the J end by 0 bases, with 10 bases between. CDR3 coding DNA: TGTGCCAGCAGTTATGGGGGCACTAACTATGGCTACACCTTC. Translated: CASSYGGTNYGYTF.

The CDR3 region has the DNA TGTGCCAGCAGCTTCGAGAGCAAAGACACTGAAGCTTTCTTT. It translates to CASSFESKDTEAFF. The chain has TRBV5-4 and TRBJ1-1; D is undetermined. Germline-derived CDR1 and CDR2 are SGHNT and YYREEE (reference sequence). The CDR3 contains 14 residues. V dropped 2 bases and J dropped 3 bases, with 11 bases sitting between them.

The chain has TRBV6-5 and TRBJ1-2; TRBD1 matches 9 bases. Germline V lookup: CDR1 MNHEY, CDR2 SVGAGI. This CDR3 has 14 amino acids. Germline trimming cut 6 bases from V and 5 bases from J; bases unmatched to any gene: 7. CDR3 nucleotides: TGTGCCAGCAGCCAGGACAGGGGAGGGTATGGCTACACCTTC. The encoded protein is CASSQDRGGYGYTF.

V is TRBV9 and J is TRBJ2-3, with 11 bases fitting TRBD2. Germline trimming cut 2 bases from V and 3 bases from J; bases unmatched to any gene: 5. This CDR3 has 16 amino acids. The germline gives CDR1 SGDLS, CDR2 YYNGEE. CDR3 nucleotide sequence: TGTGCCAGCAGCGTTAGCGGGAGGGCCGGAACAGATACGCAGTATTTT. As protein: CASSVSGRAGTDTQYF.

This clone appeared a single time. The rearrangement joins TRBV5-1 to TRBJ1-2, with 9 bases identical to TRBD1. This CDR3 is built from 16 residues. Germline V CDR1 and CDR2: SGHRS, YFSETQ. V lost 4 bases to trimming and J lost 6 bases; unmatched junction nucleotides: 13. The CDR3 nucleotides are TGCGCCAGCAGCCCGGGACAGGGCCAGGTGCCAGATGGCTACACCTTC. Its translation is CASSPGQGQVPDGYTF.

This chain joins TRBV19 and TRBJ2-7, with 7 bases fitting TRBD1. CDR3 length: 14 residues. With V trimmed by 9 bases and J by 2 bases, 10 bases remained unmatched. Germline CDR1 and CDR2: LNHDA and SQIVND (reference sequence). CDR3 protein: CASRLSGTAYEQYF. DNA of the CDR3: TGTGCCAGCAGACTTTCCGGGACAGCCTACGAGCAGTACTTC.

This chain links TRBV4-1 with TRBJ1-5; 7 positions match TRBD1. V was clipped by 1 base and J by 7 bases; unmatched bases: 4. The CDR3 covers 14 residues. The germline V gene has CDR1 MGHRA and CDR2 YSYEKL. The CDR3 loop reads CASSQARGQQPQHF. The CDR3 DNA sequence: TGCGCCAGCAGCCAAGCCAGGGGACAGCAGCCCCAGCATTTT.

The chain employs TRBV5-5 and TRBJ2-5; 9 bases are shared with TRBD1. The CDR3 sequence is 15 residues long. Unmatched junction bases numbered 8, after V lost 4 bases and J lost 4 bases. Germline lookup yields CDR1 SGHKS and CDR2 YYEKEE (reference sequence). CDR3 nucleotide sequence: TGTGCCAGCAGCCTAACGGGGACAGGGAGAGAGACCCAGTACTTC. This codes for CASSLTGTGRETQYF. Complete variable domain (other parts from reference TRBV5-5 and TRBJ2-5): DAGVTQSPTHLIKTRGQQVTLRCSPISGHKSVSWYQQVLGQGPQFIFQYYEKEERGRGNFPDRFSARQFPNYSSELNVNALLLGDSALYLCASSLTGTGRETQYFGPGTRLLVL.

V usage is TRBV18 and J usage is TRBJ1-1; 9 nucleotides agree with TRBD1. CDR3 length: 17 amino acids. Unmatched junction bases numbered 6, after V lost 0 bases and J lost 1 base. Germline-derived CDR1 and CDR2 are KGHSH and LQKENI. For the CDR3, the DNA is TGTGCCAGCTCACCACCGGGGACAGGGTTAAAGAACACTGAAGCTTTCTTT. Amino acid sequence: CASSPPGTGLKNTEAFF. The full variable domain, with the rest looked up from reference TRBV18 and TRBJ1-1, is NAGVMQNPRHLVRRRGQEARLRCSPMKGHSHVYWYRQLPEEGLKFMVYLQKENIIDESGMPKERFSAEFPKEGPSILRIQQVVRGDSAAYFCASSPPGTGLKNTEAFFGQGTRLTVV.

The chain uses TRBV27 and TRBJ2-5, with 8 nucleotides matching TRBD2. Germline V gene sequence: CDR1 MNHEY, CDR2 SMNVEV (reference sequence). The CDR3 has 15 residues. V was pared by 3 bases and J by 5 bases, with 8 bases of the junction left unmatched. CDR3 sequence reads: CASSFNGRAGETQYF. The CDR3 nucleotides are TGTGCCAGCAGTTTTAACGGGAGGGCCGGGGAGACCCAGTACTTC.

Note on this clone: One junction end disagrees with the germline gene, perhaps due to a read error. In DNA form, the CDR3 reads TGTGCCAGCAGTTTAGCGGGAGGATCCTACAATGAGCAGTTCTTC. Amino acids: CASSLAGGSYNEQFF. The chain has TRBV11-2 and TRBJ2-1; 10 bases are a match to TRBD2. Germline lookup yields CDR1 SGHAT and CDR2 FQNNGV. CDR3 length: 15 amino acids.

The genes are TRBV27 and TRBJ2-3; D may be TRBD1 (5 bases). The CDR3 runs 14 residues. Looked up from germline, CDR1 is MNHEY and CDR2 is SMNVEV (reference sequence). The V end was cut by 6 bases, the J end by 4 bases, with 14 bases between. The DNA of the CDR3 is TGTGCCAGCAGAGTGGGGCTTCGAGCAGATACGCAGTATTTT. Protein: CASRVGLRADTQYF.

V is TRBV19 and J is TRBJ2-7; TRBD1 matches at 11 bases. The germline CDR1 and CDR2 sequences are LNHDA and SQIVND (reference sequence). The CDR3 is 14 residues long. V lost 9 bases to trimming and J lost 0 bases; unmatched junction nucleotides: 4. The CDR3 loop is CASTDRGRSYEQYF. CDR3 bases: TGTGCCAGCACGGACAGGGGGCGCTCCTACGAGCAGTACTTC.